This paragraph covers one TCR beta chain sequence. This entry is derived from a study of blood T cell repertoires in COVID-19. Clones were read by immunoSEQ multiplex PCR, and TCRdb kept only the in-frame ones, dropping some. The sample includes 85,000 to 95,000 clones, 75% to 95% of them seen just once. V lost 3 bases and J lost 8, with 6 bases in between. The CDR3 length is 11 residues. Looked up from germline, CDR1 is LGHDT and CDR2 is YNNKEL (reference sequence). Material for sequencing was peripheral blood. The receptor was isolated from a woman aged 50 to 60 in a cohort sampled during active COVID-19. This sequence joins TRBV3-1 (or the pseudogene TRBV3-2) and TRBJ2-3, with no clear D. The CDR3 DNA reads TGTGCCAGCAGCCAGTTAGCTACGCAGTATTTT. Translating gives CASSQLATQYF.